Below, 29 T cell receptor beta chains from the same sample are listed, as sequenced in a study of cytomegalovirus exposure and HLA in healthy donors. TCRdb's table, derived via immunoSEQ multiplex PCR, lists solely in-frame clones and lacks some. The table includes about 240,000 clones, approximately 86% detected once. The source material was PBMCs. The receptors come from a woman younger than 45 in good health and CMV-seropositive.

The chain joins TRBV19 to TRBJ1-5; TRBD1 might be the D (5 bases). The CDR3 is made up of 16 amino acids. The germline V gene encodes CDR1 LNHDA and CDR2 SQIVND (reference sequence). Trimming removed 7 bases from V and 0 bases from J, with 16 bases in between. CDR3 amino acids: CASTGRGTLSNQPQHF. CDR3 coding DNA: TGTGCCAGTACAGGGAGGGGAACTCTTAGCAATCAGCCCCAGCATTTT.

This chain joins TRBV15 and TRBJ1-1; 7 bases line up with TRBD1. CDR3 length: 15 residues. CDR1 and CDR2 from the germline V gene are LNHNV and YYDKDF (reference sequence). V trimming: 0 bases; J trimming: 1 base; junction bases outside the gene matches: 2. Here the CDR3 DNA reads TGTGCCACCAGCAGAGATCCAGGGGGGAACACTGAAGCTTTCTTT. It codes for CATSRDPGGNTEAFF. The complete variable domain, with remaining parts taken from reference TRBV15 and TRBJ1-1, reads DAMVIQNPRYQVTQFGKPVTLSCSQTLNHNVMYWYQQKSSQAPKLLFHYYDKDFNNEADTPDNFQSRRPNTSFCFLDIRSPGLGDTAMYLCATSRDPGGNTEAFFGQGTRLTVV.

V gene TRBV4-1 combines with J gene TRBJ2-5, with D maybe TRBD2 (6 bases). CDR3 length: 17 amino acids. Per germline, CDR1 MGHRA and CDR2 YSYEKL. V lost 1 base and J 0 bases, leaving 15 bases between the germline ends. CDR3 sequence: CASSQVLKWDYQETQYF. The CDR3 DNA follows: TGCGCCAGCAGCCAAGTATTAAAGTGGGACTACCAAGAGACCCAGTACTTC.

The chain carries TRBV5-1 and TRBJ1-1; 11 nucleotides align to TRBD1. Germline V gene data show CDR1 as SGHRS and CDR2 as YFSETQ. The CDR3 spans 17 residues. Trimming removed 0 bases from V and 0 bases from J; junction bases left unmatched: 4. CDR3: CASSLVLGQGVNTEAFF. The CDR3 DNA reads TGCGCCAGCAGCTTGGTTTTGGGACAGGGGGTGAACACTGAAGCTTTCTTT.

V is TRBV29-1 and J is TRBJ1-2, with D tentatively TRBD1 (6 bases). Trimming stripped 2 bases from V and 4 bases from J, with 14 bases between. This CDR3 comprises 14 residues. Per the germline V gene, CDR1 is SQVTM and CDR2 is ANQGSEA. The CDR3 is CSVERQVVSYGYTF. CDR3 nucleotide sequence: TGCAGCGTTGAAAGACAGGTGGTGTCCTATGGCTACACCTTC.

The sample holds one count of this clone. V and J are TRBV7-3 and TRBJ2-2, with TRBD2 matching 8 bases. Per the germline V gene, CDR1 is SGHTA and CDR2 is FQGTGA. The CDR3 loop spans 15 amino acids. V shed 8 bases, J shed 5 bases, and the junction held 10 bases outside the gene matches. The CDR3 sequence is CASGSSGSRTGELFF. CDR3 DNA: TGTGCCAGCGGGTCGAGCGGGAGTCGGACCGGGGAGCTGTTTTTT.

CDR3 sequence: CASESTNNEQFF. CDR3 in DNA: TGTGCCAGCGAGTCTACCAACAATGAGCAGTTCTTC. The chain joins TRBV28 to TRBJ2-1; D is uncertain. The CDR3 is 12 residues long. Between the trimmed V and J ends, which lost 8 bases and 5 bases, there was a span of 10 bases. Looked up from germline, CDR1 is MDHEN and CDR2 is SYDVKM.

V is TRBV15 and J is TRBJ2-3; 8 bases fit TRBD2. Germline CDR1 and CDR2: LNHNV and YYDKDF (reference sequence). The CDR3 length is 15 residues. Trimming removed 0 bases from V and 4 bases from J; junction bases left unmatched: 3. The CDR3 spells CATSREAGVADTQYF. As DNA, the CDR3 is TGTGCCACCAGCAGAGAAGCGGGAGTTGCAGATACGCAGTATTTT.

The chain recombines TRBV4-1 with TRBJ1-2; 12 nucleotides match TRBD1. The CDR3 is 14 amino acids. The V segment lost 6 bases and the J segment 4 bases; nucleotides outside the gene matches: 3. The germline gives CDR1 MGHRA, CDR2 YSYEKL. CDR3 bases: TGCGCCAGCAGAGAGGGACAGGGGGCCTATGGCTACACCTTC. As protein: CASREGQGAYGYTF.

This rearrangement joins TRBV4-1 to TRBJ2-7, with 10 bases lining up with TRBD1. V shed 2 bases, J shed 7 bases, and the junction held 8 bases outside the gene matches. CDR1 and CDR2 from the germline V gene are MGHRA and YSYEKL. This CDR3 spans 15 amino acids. The CDR3: CASSQPLTGGGEQYF. The CDR3 bases are TGCGCCAGCAGCCAACCTTTGACAGGGGGCGGGGAGCAGTACTTC.

J is TRBJ1-4 and V is TRBV30, with a tentative D call TRBD1 (6 bases). The CDR3 runs 15 residues. Deletions cut 2 bases from V and 1 base from J, with 11 bases between. Germline values: CDR1 GTSNPN, CDR2 SVGIG (reference sequence). The CDR3 spells CAWSLGGRTNEKLFF. The CDR3 DNA is TGTGCCTGGAGTCTGGGGGGGCGAACTAATGAAAAACTGTTTTTT.

The genes are TRBV28 and TRBJ1-5, with D perhaps matching TRBD1 (5 bases). The germline V gene encodes CDR1 MDHEN and CDR2 SYDVKM. V was trimmed by 2 bases and J by 3 bases, leaving 17 bases between them. The CDR3 totals 17 residues. CDR3 sequence reads: CASSLGPVAGFNQPQHF. The DNA for the CDR3 is TGTGCCAGCAGTTTAGGCCCCGTGGCAGGGTTCAATCAGCCCCAGCATTTT.

The chain has TRBV5-1 and TRBJ2-1, with 7 bases aligning to TRBD2. With 4 bases clipped from V and 7 bases from J, the junction kept 11 bases outside the gene matches. The length of the CDR3 is 15 residues. The V gene's germline CDR1 is SGHRS and CDR2 YFSETQ. The CDR3 DNA follows: TGCGCCAGCAGCGTTGTGAGCGGGGCACTGAATGAGCAGTTCTTC. It encodes CASSVVSGALNEQFF. Full variable domain (remainder filled in from reference TRBV5-1 and TRBJ2-1): KAGVTQTPRYLIKTRGQQVTLSCSPISGHRSVSWYQQTPGQGLQFLFEYFSETQRNKGNFPGRFSGRQFSNSRSEMNVSTLELGDSALYLCASSVVSGALNEQFFGPGTRLTVL.

The chain uses TRBV10-3 and TRBJ1-3; possible D gene TRBD1, 5 bases. This CDR3 contains 12 residues. CDR1 is ENHRY and CDR2 is SYGVKD in the germline V gene. V shed 0 bases and J shed 8 bases, with 5 bases lying between them. CDR3 amino acids: CAISESGDTIYF. In nucleotides, the CDR3 is TGTGCCATCAGTGAGTCAGGGGACACCATATATTTT.

The genes are TRBV13 and TRBJ2-7; 9 nucleotides agree with TRBD2. V lost 4 bases to trimming and J lost 3 bases; unmatched junction nucleotides: 7. Germline CDR1 is PRHDT and CDR2 is FYEKMQ (reference sequence). CDR3 length: 15 residues. CDR3: CASSSTSGFRYEQYF. In nucleotides, the CDR3 is TGTGCCAGCAGCTCAACTAGCGGGTTTCGCTACGAGCAGTACTTC.

The chain employs TRBV19 and TRBJ1-5, with D possibly matching TRBD1 (5 bases). The germline V gene encodes CDR1 LNHDA and CDR2 SQIVND (reference sequence). The CDR3 length is 14 residues. V gave up 5 bases and J gave up 4 bases, with 12 bases separating them. Here the CDR3 reads CASSLRDLNQPQHF. The CDR3 DNA reads TGTGCCAGTAGTTTGCGGGACCTGAATCAGCCCCAGCATTTT.

The chain uses TRBV6-1 and TRBJ1-4; D is ambiguous. In germline, CDR1 is MNHNS, CDR2 SASEGT. V dropped 7 bases and J dropped 0 bases, with 9 bases sitting between them. The CDR3 loop spans 14 amino acids. CDR3 bases: TGTGCCAGCAAAGGACTACCAACTAATGAAAAACTGTTTTTT. Translated, it gives CASKGLPTNEKLFF.

This clone was observed a handful of times. V and J are TRBV6-5 and TRBJ1-1; D gene ambiguous. The germline CDR1 and CDR2 sequences are MNHEY and SVGAGI. Trimming pared 8 bases from V and 3 bases from J, leaving 13 bases between. This CDR3 spans 13 amino acids. This CDR3 reads CASRRVSDTEAFF. The CDR3 DNA sequence: TGTGCCAGCCGCCGGGTTAGCGACACTGAAGCTTTCTTT.

This clone was counted a single time. The chain combines TRBV2 with TRBJ2-5, with 9 bases fitting TRBD2. Trimming at V came to 3 bases and at J to 5 bases, leaving 16 bases not matched to a gene. This CDR3 region has 18 residues. Germline V CDR1 and CDR2: SNHLY, FYNNEI. Here the CDR3 DNA reads TGTGCCAGCAGTGATGCCCGACTAGCGGAGAGCGTCCGGGAGACCCAGTACTTC. Its protein product is CASSDARLAESVRETQYF.

V usage is TRBV6-1 and J usage is TRBJ1-1, with D uncertain. Trimming shortened V by 7 bases and J by 11 bases, and 26 bases separated the two germline ends. Looked up from germline, CDR1 is MNHNS and CDR2 is SASEGT. The CDR3 spans 15 residues. As DNA, the CDR3 is TGTGCCAGCACCACCCCCTTCGGTCAGAGGGTACGGGCTTTCTTT. It codes for CASTTPFGQRVRAFF.

V usage is TRBV4-1 and J usage is TRBJ1-5, with 9 bases lining up with TRBD1. There are 17 residues in the CDR3. Germline CDR1 MGHRA, CDR2 YSYEKL. Unmatched junction bases numbered 6, after V lost 2 bases and J lost 1 base. The CDR3: CASSQTPQGASNQPQHF. In DNA form, the CDR3 reads TGCGCCAGCAGCCAAACCCCACAGGGGGCCAGCAATCAGCCCCAGCATTTT.

The rearrangement uses TRBV28 and TRBJ2-7; 7 bases are a match to TRBD1. Germline trimming cut 4 bases from V and 2 bases from J; bases unmatched to any gene: 8. The V gene's germline CDR1 is MDHEN and CDR2 SYDVKM. The CDR3 consists of 15 residues. Here the CDR3 reads CASSSRTGSTYEQYF. CDR3 coding DNA: TGTGCCAGCAGTTCCAGGACAGGCTCCACCTACGAGCAGTACTTC.

The V gene is TRBV28, the J gene TRBJ2-3; no definite D call. CDR1 is MDHEN, CDR2 SYDVKM, per germline. CDR3 length: 12 amino acids. V dropped 5 bases and J dropped 2 bases, with 5 bases sitting between them. The CDR3 protein is CASSPNTDTQYF. The CDR3 DNA sequence: TGTGCCAGCAGTCCCAACACAGATACGCAGTATTTT.

The chain combines TRBV5-1 with TRBJ2-7; D unclear. Deletions cut 0 bases from V and 3 bases from J, with 4 bases between. The CDR3 consists of 12 residues. The germline CDR1 and CDR2 sequences are SGHRS and YFSETQ. This CDR3 reads CASSLDYYEQYF. As DNA, the CDR3 is TGCGCCAGCAGCTTGGACTACTACGAGCAGTACTTC.

This rearrangement joins TRBV7-9 to TRBJ2-2; D is ambiguous. V lost 0 bases, J lost 5 bases, and 10 bases lay in between. This CDR3 has 15 residues. Germline V gives CDR1 SEHNR, CDR2 FQNEAQ (reference sequence). CDR3 nucleotide sequence: TGTGCCAGCAGCTTAGCTCGCCTCGGGACCGGGGAGCTGTTTTTT. Translating it yields CASSLARLGTGELFF.

The rearrangement joins TRBV6-1 to TRBJ1-1; D gene unclear. V was clipped by 1 base and J by 11 bases, with 17 bases between them. CDR1 and CDR2 from the germline V gene are MNHNS and SASEGT. The CDR3 length is 14 residues. CDR3 DNA: TGTGCCAGCAGTGAAGTGGGGAGCCGGTCGCTTGCTTTCTTT. Its translation: CASSEVGSRSLAFF.

The rearrangement uses TRBV29-1 and TRBJ2-3; 9 bases are a match to TRBD2. This CDR3 is built from 14 residues. CDR1 is SQVTM, CDR2 ANQGSEA, per germline. V was pared by 6 bases and J by 0 bases, with 4 bases of the junction left unmatched. Here the CDR3 DNA reads TGCAGCGTCGATCTAGCGGGGAGCACAGATACGCAGTATTTT. It yields the protein CSVDLAGSTDTQYF.

V gene TRBV7-6 combines with J gene TRBJ1-1; D gene uncertain. This CDR3 has 15 residues. Germline V gene lookup returns CDR1 SGHVS and CDR2 FNYEAQ. The V end was cut by 1 base, the J end by 5 bases, with 14 bases between. CDR3 DNA: TGTGCCAGCAGCTTAGGAGGGAGGGCTTGGACTGAAGCTTTCTTT. Its protein product is CASSLGGRAWTEAFF.

This clone was detected only once. The chain recombines TRBV7-8 with TRBJ1-4, with TRBD1 matching over 7 bases. CDR1 and CDR2 from the germline V gene are SGHVS and FQNEAQ. This CDR3 spans 15 amino acids. With V trimmed by 1 base and J by 8 bases, 7 bases remained unmatched. The CDR3, as DNA: TGTGCCAGCAGCTTAGTGGCACTCAGGGGGGAAAAACTGTTTTTT. It translates to CASSLVALRGEKLFF. Together with reference TRBV7-8 and TRBJ1-4, the CDR3 gives the full variable domain: GAGVSQSPRYKVAKRGQDVALRCDPISGHVSLFWYQQALGQGPEFLTYFQNEAQLDKSGLPSDRFFAERPEGSVSTLKIQRTQQEDSAVYLCASSLVALRGEKLFFGSGTQLSVL.